A selection of T cell receptor beta chains follows, all from one sample in a study of T cell repertoires in cytomegalovirus infection. Using its own MiXCR run on the reads, TCRdb lists one record per CDR3 protein. The table lists fewer than 350,000 distinct CDR3 sequences, more than 8% of them singletons, with approximately 4.7% in the top ten. The sequencing input was PBMCs. These TCRs come from a human donor in good health (CMV status not recorded). Some clones in this sample may be carry-over from other donors' samples. The CDR3 runs from the conserved cysteine through the conserved F or W. D genes are given only for firm matches. Expanded clones are given a class, and other clones once, few, many or no size at all.

TRBD2 TRBJ2-7 many TRBV7-2 CASSLALLAGGRYEQYF TGTGCCAGCAGCTTAGCGTTGTTAGCGGGAGGAAGGTACGAGCAGTACTTC
. TRBJ1-1 many TRBV6-1 CASSERPGPEAFF TGTGCCAGCAGTGAACGGCCAGGGCCTGAAGCTTTCTTT
. TRBJ2-7 many TRBV7-2 CASSTPRNSYEQYF TGTGCCAGCAGCACCCCCCGGAACAGCTACGAGCAGTACTTC
TRBD1 TRBJ1-1 few TRBV5-6 CASGWGQGARGTEAFF TGTGCCAGCGGCTGGGGACAGGGGGCGCGGGGCACTGAAGCTTTCTTT
. TRBJ1-4 few TRBV5-4 CASSFDMIGEKLFF TGTGCCAGCAGCTTCGACATGATAGGTGAAAAACTGTTTTTT
TRBD1 TRBJ2-4 . TRBV28 CASSTQDRVQYF TGTGCCAGCAGTACCCAAGACAGGGTTCAGTACTTC
. TRBJ2-1 . TRBV4-1 CASSQDGGWGILVDEQFF TGCGCCAGCAGCCAAGATGGGGGGTGGGGGATCCTGGTGGATGAGCAGTTCTTC
. TRBJ2-2 few TRBV12-3/TRBV12-4 CASSRTGSRELFF TGTGCCAGCAGCCGAACAGGGTCAAGGGAGCTGTTTTTT
TRBD1 TRBJ2-7 many TRBV7-2 CASSLGDSYYEQYF TGTGCCAGCAGCTTAGGGGACAGTTACTACGAGCAGTACTTC
TRBD1 TRBJ1-5 few TRBV6-2/TRBV6-3 CASRSNRRDREGNQPQHF TGTGCCAGCAGATCCAACCGCCGGGACAGGGAAGGCAATCAGCCCCAGCATTTT
. TRBJ1-1 many TRBV20-1 CSAILRGSGEAFF TGCAGTGCTATCTTAAGGGGGTCCGGTGAAGCTTTCTTT
TRBD2 TRBJ2-5 many TRBV7-2 CATTDRGRAEETQYF TGTGCCACCACGGATCGCGGGAGGGCCGAAGAGACCCAGTACTTC
. TRBJ1-1 many TRBV7-2 CASSLTHDLLGTEAFF TGTGCCAGCAGCTTAACCCACGACCTGCTGGGCACTGAAGCTTTCTTT
TRBD2 TRBJ2-1 . TRBV6-1 CASSSPGRGAYNEQFF TGTGCCAGCAGTTCCCCCGGGAGGGGGGCCTACAATGAGCAGTTCTTC
. TRBJ1-5 few TRBV28 CASSLFDQPQHF TGTGCCAGCAGTTTATTCGATCAGCCCCAGCATTTT
. TRBJ1-1 few TRBV28 CASSLGSQTVTFF TGTGCCAGCAGCCTAGGGTCGCAGACGGTGACTTTCTTT
. TRBJ2-6 few TRBV5-5 CASSLGTVPSNVLTF TGTGCCAGCAGCTTGGGGACGGTCCCCTCCAACGTCCTGACTTTC
. TRBJ1-5 many TRBV7-9 CASSYGWNQPQHF TGTGCCAGCAGCTACGGGTGGAATCAGCCCCAGCATTTT
. TRBJ2-2 few TRBV6-1 CASSEGWASTGELFF TGTGCCAGCAGTGAAGGGTGGGCTTCCACCGGGGAGCTGTTTTTT
. TRBJ2-2 many TRBV7-2 CASSSPPTTRGVNTGELFF TGTGCCAGCAGCTCACCCCCCACGACTAGGGGGGTTAACACCGGGGAGCTGTTTTTT
. TRBJ2-7 few TRBV10-3 CAISPRVYYEQYF TGTGCCATCAGCCCCAGGGTCTACTACGAGCAGTACTTC
TRBD1 TRBJ2-7 few TRBV28 CASRSPLGQGGYEQYF TGTGCCAGCAGATCTCCCCTGGGACAGGGAGGGTACGAGCAGTACTTC
. TRBJ2-5 few TRBV25-1 CASSESGKTQYF TGTGCCAGCAGTGAATCAGGGAAGACCCAGTACTTC
. TRBJ2-1 many TRBV6-2/TRBV6-3 CASRFRDFSYNEQFF TGTGCCAGCAGATTCCGGGACTTCTCCTACAATGAGCAGTTCTTC
. TRBJ2-7 many TRBV7-2 CASSIIDASYEQYF TGTGCCAGCAGCATTATAGACGCGTCCTACGAGCAGTACTTC
. TRBJ2-7 . TRBV24-1 CATSDRGGARGTYEQYF TGTGCCACCAGTGATCGAGGGGGGGCCAGAGGTACCTACGAGCAGTACTTC
. TRBJ2-2 many TRBV20-1 CSATRDLHTGELFF TGCAGTGCGACCCGGGACCTCCACACCGGGGAGCTGTTTTTT
. TRBJ2-1 . TRBV11-2 CASSSLVGQMGGTYNEQFF TGTGCCAGCAGCTCCCTCGTGGGACAGATGGGGGGGACCTACAATGAGCAGTTCTTC
. TRBJ2-5 . TRBV7-9 CASSTLDGLQETQYF TGTGCCAGCAGCACACTTGACGGGCTCCAAGAGACCCAGTACTTC
. TRBJ1-2 few TRBV6-5 CASRRQARGYGYTF TGTGCCAGCAGACGACAGGCCCGGGGCTATGGCTACACCTTC
. TRBJ1-5 many TRBV19 CASTPKGNQPQHF TGTGCCAGTACCCCGAAGGGCAATCAGCCCCAGCATTTT
. TRBJ2-7 . TRBV7-3 CASSLTPGRGNEQYF TGTGCCAGCAGCTTAACCCCCGGGCGCGGCAACGAGCAGTACTTC
TRBD2 TRBJ2-1 many TRBV7-2 CASSAGTSGVNEQFF TGTGCCAGCAGCGCCGGGACTAGCGGGGTCAATGAGCAGTTCTTC
. TRBJ2-7 . TRBV6-2/TRBV6-3 CASSSLLLGDEQYF TGTGCCAGCAGCTCACTCTTACTAGGGGACGAGCAGTACTTC
TRBD2 TRBJ2-7 many TRBV11-2 CASSSFLAGAYEQYF TGTGCCAGCAGCTCATTTCTAGCGGGGGCTTACGAGCAGTACTTC
. TRBJ1-2 . TRBV18 CASSPRSRPYGYTF TGTGCCAGCTCACCGAGGTCCCGTCCCTATGGCTACACCTTC
. TRBJ2-3 few TRBV28 CASSSFEGEDTQYF TGTGCCAGCAGTAGTTTTGAGGGGGAAGATACGCAGTATTTT
TRBD1 TRBJ1-2 many TRBV7-2 CASSLDGVFLTGRRYGYTF TGTGCCAGCAGCTTAGACGGCGTGTTCTTGACAGGGAGAAGATATGGCTACACCTTC
. TRBJ2-5 . TRBV6-1 CASSEGVRLETQYF TGTGCCAGCAGTGAAGGAGTTAGATTAGAGACCCAGTACTTC
TRBD2 TRBJ2-1 many TRBV7-2 CASTSGLAGYNEQFF TGTGCCAGCACCTCAGGACTAGCGGGTTACAATGAGCAGTTCTTC